This paragraph covers one T cell receptor beta chain sequence. The antigen remains undetermined. The record originates from a study of T cells expressing NK-cell markers. Across the study: In the group of eight sequenced donors, seven were HCMV-seropositive and one was seronegative. Whole-study results and caveats: Top CD8+ clonotypes included the dominant CD3+CD56+NKG2C+ clonotypes in roughly 6 donors.

TCRdb derives one entry per CDR3 protein from the 5' RACE reads, leaving out DNA. In all, the sample yields about half a million distinct CDR3 sequences. The length of the CDR3 is 12 residues. The receptor comes from a woman aged 45-65 years in good health. The chain uses TRBV12-3 or TRBV12-4 and TRBJ2-3. Sample: blood T cells: a sorted CD56 or NKG2C T cell subset, CD4+ or CD8+ T cells, or bulk PBMC T cells (not recorded which). The CDR3: CASSLAGHTQYF.